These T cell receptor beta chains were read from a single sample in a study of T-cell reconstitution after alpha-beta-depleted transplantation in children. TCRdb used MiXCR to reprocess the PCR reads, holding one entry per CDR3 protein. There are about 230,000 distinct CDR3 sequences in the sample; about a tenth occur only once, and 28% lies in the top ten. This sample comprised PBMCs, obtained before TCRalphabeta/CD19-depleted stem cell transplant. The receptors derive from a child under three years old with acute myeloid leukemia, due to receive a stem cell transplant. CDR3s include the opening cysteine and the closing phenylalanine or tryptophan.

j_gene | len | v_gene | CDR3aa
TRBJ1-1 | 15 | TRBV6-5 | CASSYSPTGGTEAFF
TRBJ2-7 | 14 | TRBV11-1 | CASSIGHHLGEQYF
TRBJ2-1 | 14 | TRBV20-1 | CSAWEVSAYNEQFF
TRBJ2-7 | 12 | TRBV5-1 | CASSSSHYEQYF
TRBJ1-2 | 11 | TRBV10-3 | CATNANYGYTF
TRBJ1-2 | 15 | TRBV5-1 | CASSLGKGGGYGYTF
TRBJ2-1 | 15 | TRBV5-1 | CASSSGGSRSNEQFF
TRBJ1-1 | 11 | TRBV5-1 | CASSLGPDSFF
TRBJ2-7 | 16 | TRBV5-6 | CASSLELAGRFSEQYF
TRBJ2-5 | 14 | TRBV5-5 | CASSSADRKETQYF
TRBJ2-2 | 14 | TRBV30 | CACRTGVNTGELFF
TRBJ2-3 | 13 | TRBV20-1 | CSASGGSTDTQYF
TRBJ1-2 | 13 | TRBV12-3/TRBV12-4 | CASSLNSFNGYTF
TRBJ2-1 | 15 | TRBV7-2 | CASSTPGVSYNEQFF
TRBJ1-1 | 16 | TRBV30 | CAWIRRDRVLNTEAFF
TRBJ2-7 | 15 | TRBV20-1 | CSAGGAPGRSYEQYF
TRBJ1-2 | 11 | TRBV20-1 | CSAISERGYTF
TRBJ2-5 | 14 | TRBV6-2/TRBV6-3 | CASSYSILSATQYF
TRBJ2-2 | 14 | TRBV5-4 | CASSLDGRTGELFF
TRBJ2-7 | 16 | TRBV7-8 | CASSQRTLPPSYEQYF
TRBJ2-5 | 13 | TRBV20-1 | CSARRGAQETQYF
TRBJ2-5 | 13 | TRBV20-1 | CSGAEQGGETQYF
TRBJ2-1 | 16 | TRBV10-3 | CAISGTSGRAYNEQFF
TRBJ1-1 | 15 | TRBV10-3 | CAISESVVLNTEAFF
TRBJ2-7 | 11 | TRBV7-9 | CASSNRGEQYF
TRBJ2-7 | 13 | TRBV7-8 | CASSLAGMFEQYF
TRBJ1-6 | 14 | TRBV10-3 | CAISEFEQGGPLHF
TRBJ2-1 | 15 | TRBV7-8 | CASSLGAGLDNEQFF
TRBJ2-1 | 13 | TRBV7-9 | CASSLGPHNEQFF
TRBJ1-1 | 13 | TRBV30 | CAWTVIRNTEAFF